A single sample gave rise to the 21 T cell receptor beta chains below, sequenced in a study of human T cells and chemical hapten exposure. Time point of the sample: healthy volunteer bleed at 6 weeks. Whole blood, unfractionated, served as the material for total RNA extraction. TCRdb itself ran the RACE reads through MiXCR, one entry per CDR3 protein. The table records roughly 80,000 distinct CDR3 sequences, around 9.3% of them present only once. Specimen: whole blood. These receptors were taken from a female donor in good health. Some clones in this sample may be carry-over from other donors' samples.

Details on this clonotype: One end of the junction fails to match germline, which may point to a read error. The CDR3 loop reads CASGLRGLVAEAFF. The CDR3 region has the DNA TGTGCCAGCGGCTTGAGGGGGCTGGTCGCTGAAGCTTTCTTT. This chain links TRBV7-2 with TRBJ1-1; 7 nucleotides agree with TRBD1. The germline gives CDR1 SGHTA, CDR2 FQGNSA. The length of the CDR3 is 14 residues.

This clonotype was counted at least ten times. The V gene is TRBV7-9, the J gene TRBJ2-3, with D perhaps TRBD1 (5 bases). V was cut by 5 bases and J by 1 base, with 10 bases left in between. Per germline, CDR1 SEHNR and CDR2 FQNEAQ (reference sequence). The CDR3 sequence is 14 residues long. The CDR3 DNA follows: TGTGCCAGCAGCCAAGGGGTGGGCACAGATACGCAGTATTTT. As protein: CASSQGVGTDTQYF.

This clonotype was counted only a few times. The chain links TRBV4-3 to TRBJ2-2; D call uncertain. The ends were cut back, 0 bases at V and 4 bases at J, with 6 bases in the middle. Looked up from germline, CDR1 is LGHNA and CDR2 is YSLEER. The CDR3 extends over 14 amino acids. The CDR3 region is CASSQEGATGELFF. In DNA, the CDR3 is TGCGCCAGCAGCCAAGAAGGAGCCACCGGGGAGCTGTTTTTT.

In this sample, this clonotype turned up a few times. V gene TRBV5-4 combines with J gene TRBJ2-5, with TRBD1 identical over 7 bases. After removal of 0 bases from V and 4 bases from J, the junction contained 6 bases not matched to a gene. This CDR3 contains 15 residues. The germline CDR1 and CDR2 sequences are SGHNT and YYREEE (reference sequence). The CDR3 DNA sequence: TGTGCCAGCAGCTTGGTACAGGGGATGAGAGAGACCCAGTACTTC. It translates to CASSLVQGMRETQYF.

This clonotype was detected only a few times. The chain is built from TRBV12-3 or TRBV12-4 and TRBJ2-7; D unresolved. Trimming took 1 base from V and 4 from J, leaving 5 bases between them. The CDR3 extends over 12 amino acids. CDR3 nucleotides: TGTGCCAGCAGTTTAGGCGAGTACGAGCAGTACTTC. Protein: CASSLGEYEQYF.

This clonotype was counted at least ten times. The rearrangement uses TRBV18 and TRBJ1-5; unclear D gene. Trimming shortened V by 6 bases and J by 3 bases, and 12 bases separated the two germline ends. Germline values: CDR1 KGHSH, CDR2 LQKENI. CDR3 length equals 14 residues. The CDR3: CASSPDQANQPQHF. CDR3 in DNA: TGTGCCAGCTCCCCTGACCAGGCCAATCAGCCCCAGCATTTT.

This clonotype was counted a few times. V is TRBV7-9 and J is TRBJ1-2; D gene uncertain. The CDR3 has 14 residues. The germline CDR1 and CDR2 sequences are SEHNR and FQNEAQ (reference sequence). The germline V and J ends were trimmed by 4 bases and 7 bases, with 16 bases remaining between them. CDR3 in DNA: TGTGCCAGCAGCTCGACCAGAGGATCGTTTGGCTACACCTTC. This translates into CASSSTRGSFGYTF.

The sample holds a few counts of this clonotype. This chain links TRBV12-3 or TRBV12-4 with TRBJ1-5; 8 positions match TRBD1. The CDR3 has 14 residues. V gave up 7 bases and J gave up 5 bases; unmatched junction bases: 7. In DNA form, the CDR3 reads TGTGCCAGCACCATAGGACAGGGACATCAGCCCCAGCATTTT. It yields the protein CASTIGQGHQPQHF.

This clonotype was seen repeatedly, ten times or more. CDR3 loop: CASSAFTLPSGNTIYF. The CDR3 DNA is TGTGCCAGCAGCGCCTTCACGCTCCCCTCTGGAAACACCATATATTTT. This chain connects TRBV7-2 to TRBJ1-3; D is unresolved. Trimming pared 5 bases from V and 0 bases from J, leaving 14 bases between. The CDR3 has 16 amino acids. Germline V CDR1 and CDR2: SGHTA, FQGNSA.

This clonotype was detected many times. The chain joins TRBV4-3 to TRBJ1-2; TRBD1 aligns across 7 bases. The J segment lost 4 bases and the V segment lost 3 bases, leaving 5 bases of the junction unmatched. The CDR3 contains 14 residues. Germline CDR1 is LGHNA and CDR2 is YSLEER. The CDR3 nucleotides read TGCGCCAGCAGCCATGGACAGGTTAGCTATGGCTACACCTTC. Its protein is CASSHGQVSYGYTF.

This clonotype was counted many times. CDR3 DNA sequence: TGTGCCAGCAGTTCCATGGGACTAGCGGGGGGAGGAAGCTCCTACGAGCAGTACTTC. It codes for CASSSMGLAGGGSSYEQYF. J is TRBJ2-7 and V is TRBV6-6; TRBD2 agrees at 15 bases. Losses at the gene ends were 4 bases for V and 0 bases for J; bases not matched to a gene: 10. Per the germline V gene, CDR1 is MNHNY and CDR2 is SVGAGI (reference sequence). This CDR3 contains 19 residues.

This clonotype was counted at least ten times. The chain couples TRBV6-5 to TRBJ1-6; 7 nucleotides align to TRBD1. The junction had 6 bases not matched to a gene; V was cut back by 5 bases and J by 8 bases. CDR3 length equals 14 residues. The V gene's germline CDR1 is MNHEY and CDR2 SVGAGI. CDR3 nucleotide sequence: TGTGCCAGCAGTAGGGGACAGCAGGATTCACCCCTCCACTTT. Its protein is CASSRGQQDSPLHF.

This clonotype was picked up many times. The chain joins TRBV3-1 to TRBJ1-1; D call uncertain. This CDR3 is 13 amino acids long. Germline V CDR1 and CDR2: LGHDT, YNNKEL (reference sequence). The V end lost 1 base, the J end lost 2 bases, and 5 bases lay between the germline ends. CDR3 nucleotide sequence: TGTGCCAGCAGCCAAGGAGCTAACACTGAAGCTTTCTTT. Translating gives CASSQGANTEAFF.

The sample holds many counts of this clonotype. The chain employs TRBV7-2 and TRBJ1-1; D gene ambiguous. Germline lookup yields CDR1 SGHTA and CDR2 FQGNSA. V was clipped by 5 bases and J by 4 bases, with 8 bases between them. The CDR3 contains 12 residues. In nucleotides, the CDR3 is TGTGCCAGCAGCCCAGCGTTCACTGAAGCTTTCTTT. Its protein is CASSPAFTEAFF. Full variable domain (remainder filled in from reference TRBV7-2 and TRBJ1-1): GAGVSQSPSNKVTEKGKDVELRCDPISGHTALYWYRQSLGQGLEFLIYFQGNSAPDKSGLPSDRFSAERTGGSVSTLTIQRTQQEDSAVYLCASSPAFTEAFFGQGTRLTVV.

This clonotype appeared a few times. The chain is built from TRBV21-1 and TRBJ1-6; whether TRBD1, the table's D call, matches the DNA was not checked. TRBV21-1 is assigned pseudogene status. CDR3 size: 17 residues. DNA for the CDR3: TGTGCCAGGCCCCTTAACCCGTCCAGCTCCTATAATTCACCCCTCCACTTT. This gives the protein CARPLNPSSSYNSPLHF.

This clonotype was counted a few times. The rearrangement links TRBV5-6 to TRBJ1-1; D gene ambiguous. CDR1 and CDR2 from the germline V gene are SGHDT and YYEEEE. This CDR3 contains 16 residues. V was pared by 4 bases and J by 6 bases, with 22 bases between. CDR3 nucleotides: TGTGCCAGCAGCCTCGAGTCTTGGCGGTGGAGCGCTGAAGCTTTCTTT. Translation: CASSLESWRWSAEAFF.

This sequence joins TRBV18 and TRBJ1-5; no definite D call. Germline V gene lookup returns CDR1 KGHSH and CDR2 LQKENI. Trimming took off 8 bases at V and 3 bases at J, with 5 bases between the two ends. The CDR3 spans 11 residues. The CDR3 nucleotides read TGTGCCAGCCCGTACAATCAGCCCCAGCATTTT. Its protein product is CASPYNQPQHF. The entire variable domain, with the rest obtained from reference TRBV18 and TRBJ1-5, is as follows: NAGVMQNPRHLVRRRGQEARLRCSPMKGHSHVYWYRQLPEEGLKFMVYLQKENIIDESGMPKERFSAEFPKEGPSILRIQQVVRGDSAAYFCASPYNQPQHFGDGTRLSIL.

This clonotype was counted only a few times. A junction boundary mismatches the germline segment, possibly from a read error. CDR3 nucleotide sequence: TGTGCCAGCAGCTTGGGTACCGGGACAGAATTT. Translating gives CASSLGTGTEF. V usage is TRBV5-4 and J usage is TRBJ1-4; 7 bases fit TRBD1. Germline CDR1 reads SGHNT; CDR2 reads YYREEE (reference sequence). This CDR3 region has 11 residues.

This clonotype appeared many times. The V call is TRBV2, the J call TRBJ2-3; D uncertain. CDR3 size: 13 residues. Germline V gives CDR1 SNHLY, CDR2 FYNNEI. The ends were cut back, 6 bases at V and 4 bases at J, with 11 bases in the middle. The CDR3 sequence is CASRYSSADTQYF. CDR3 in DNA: TGTGCCAGCAGGTACAGTTCGGCAGATACGCAGTATTTT.

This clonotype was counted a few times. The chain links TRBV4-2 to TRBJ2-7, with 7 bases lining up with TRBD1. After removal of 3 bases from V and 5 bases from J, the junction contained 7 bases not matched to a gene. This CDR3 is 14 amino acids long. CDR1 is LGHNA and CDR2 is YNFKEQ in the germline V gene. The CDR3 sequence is CASSQRDSTDEQYF. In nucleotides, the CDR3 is TGTGCCAGCAGCCAGAGGGACAGCACCGACGAGCAGTACTTC.

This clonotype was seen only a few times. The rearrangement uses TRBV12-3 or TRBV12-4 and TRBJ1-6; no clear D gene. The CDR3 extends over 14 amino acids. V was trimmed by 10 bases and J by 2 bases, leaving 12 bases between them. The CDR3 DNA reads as TGTGCCACACGGGCCGGCCCCTATAATTCACCCCTCCACTTT. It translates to CATRAGPYNSPLHF.